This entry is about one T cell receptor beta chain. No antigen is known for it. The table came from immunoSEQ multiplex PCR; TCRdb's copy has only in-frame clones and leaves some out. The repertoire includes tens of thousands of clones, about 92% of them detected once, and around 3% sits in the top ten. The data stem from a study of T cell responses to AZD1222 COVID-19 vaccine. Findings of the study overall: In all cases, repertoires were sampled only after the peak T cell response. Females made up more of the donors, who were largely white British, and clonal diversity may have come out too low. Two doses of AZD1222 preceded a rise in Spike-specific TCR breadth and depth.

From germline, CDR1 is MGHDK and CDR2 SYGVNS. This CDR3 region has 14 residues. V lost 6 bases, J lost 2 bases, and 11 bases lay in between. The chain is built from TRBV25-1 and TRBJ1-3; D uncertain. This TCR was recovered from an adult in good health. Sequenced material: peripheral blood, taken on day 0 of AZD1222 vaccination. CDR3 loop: CASSDHQPGNTIYF. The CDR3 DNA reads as TGTGCCAGCAGCGATCACCAGCCTGGAAACACCATATATTTT.